The 9 T cell receptor beta chains listed next were all sequenced from one sample in a study of identifying expanded T cells in peripheral blood. Clones were sequenced by immunoSEQ multiplex PCR, and TCRdb holds only the in-frame ones, with some missing. This sample has about 86,000 clones, with 70% to 90% found just once. Sequenced material: blood. The receptors were gathered from a person aged 18 to 75 in good health.

V is TRBV27 and J is TRBJ2-7; D unclear. CDR1 and CDR2 (germline): MNHEY, SMNVEV (reference sequence). The ends were cut back, 7 bases at V and 2 bases at J, with 15 bases in the middle. CDR3 length: 14 residues. The CDR3 here is CASKDQEHTYEQYF. In nucleotides, the CDR3 is TGTGCCAGCAAGGATCAGGAACACACCTACGAGCAGTACTTC.

This clone has just a few counts. The J gene is TRBJ1-2, the V gene TRBV29-1; D unclear. Trimming pared 3 bases from V and 5 bases from J, leaving 10 bases between. From germline, CDR1 is SQVTM and CDR2 ANQGSEA. This CDR3 region has 12 residues. The CDR3 nucleotides are TGCAGCGTTGAGTTACAGAGGTATGGCTACACCTTC. Amino acids: CSVELQRYGYTF.

The chain has TRBV7-8 and TRBJ1-6, with 9 bases identical to TRBD1. J gave up 7 bases and V 5 bases, and 6 bases lay outside the gene matches. Germline loops: CDR1 SGHVS, CDR2 FQNEAQ. This CDR3 has 15 amino acids. CDR3 bases: TGTGCCAGCAGCACGGGACAGGGACGGAATTCACCCCTCCACTTT. Residues: CASSTGQGRNSPLHF. Looking up the rest from reference TRBV7-8 and TRBJ1-6 gives the full variable domain: GAGVSQSPRYKVAKRGQDVALRCDPISGHVSLFWYQQALGQGPEFLTYFQNEAQLDKSGLPSDRFFAERPEGSVSTLKIQRTQQEDSAVYLCASSTGQGRNSPLHFGNGTRLTVT.

The chain employs TRBV2 and TRBJ2-5; 9 bases agree with TRBD1. The V segment lost 5 bases and the J segment 5 bases; nucleotides outside the gene matches: 9. The CDR3 runs to 15 residues. Germline V gives CDR1 SNHLY, CDR2 FYNNEI. CDR3 residues: CASSQRGTGRETQYF. For the CDR3, the DNA is TGTGCCAGCAGTCAAAGGGGGACAGGGAGGGAGACCCAGTACTTC.

The chain is built from TRBV7-6 and TRBJ1-1; no reliable D call. CDR1 and CDR2 from the germline V gene are SGHVS and FNYEAQ. The CDR3 is 14 residues long. V was cut by 2 bases and J by 0 bases, with 7 bases left in between. The CDR3 coding sequence is TGTGCCAGCAGCTTAATGGCCCTGAACACTGAAGCTTTCTTT. Translating gives CASSLMALNTEAFF. Full variable domain (outside the CDR3, taken from reference TRBV7-6 and TRBJ1-1): GAGVSQSPRYKVTKRGQDVALRCDPISGHVSLYWYRQALGQGPEFLTYFNYEAQQDKSGLPNDRFSAERPEGSISTLTIQRTEQRDSAMYRCASSLMALNTEAFFGQGTRLTVV.

This chain joins TRBV9 and TRBJ2-3; TRBD1 matches 10 bases. This CDR3 is built from 16 residues. Germline V gene data show CDR1 as SGDLS and CDR2 as YYNGEE. V lost 1 base and J lost 5; bases outside the gene matches: 7. The CDR3 bases are TGTGCCAGCAGCGTAATTGGACAGGGGGAAAGAGATACGCAGTATTTT. It yields the protein CASSVIGQGERDTQYF.

The chain joins TRBV27 to TRBJ1-1; TRBD1 might be the D (6 bases). The CDR3 has 14 amino acids. V lost 6 bases to trimming and J lost 2 bases, with 13 bases between them. Germline-derived CDR1 and CDR2 are MNHEY and SMNVEV (reference sequence). This CDR3 is CASSLQGSNTEAFF. The CDR3, as DNA: TGTGCCAGCAGCCTACAGGGTTCCAACACTGAAGCTTTCTTT.

This clone was found a few times. This CDR3 reads CASSRNREYNSPLHF. The CDR3, as DNA: TGTGCCAGCTCACGGAACAGGGAGTATAATTCACCCCTCCACTTT. The chain couples TRBV18 to TRBJ1-6, with TRBD1 as a possible D gene (6 bases). V was shortened by 4 bases and J by 4 bases, with 11 bases between the two germline ends. Per the germline V gene, CDR1 is KGHSH and CDR2 is LQKENI. This CDR3 has 15 residues.

This rearrangement joins TRBV11-2 to TRBJ2-2; 9 nucleotides match TRBD1. J gave up 6 bases and V 2 bases, and 7 bases lay outside the gene matches. From germline, CDR1 is SGHAT and CDR2 FQNNGV. This CDR3 has 16 residues. CDR3 DNA sequence: TGTGCCAGCAGCTTAACAGGGACAGGGCTGGCCGGGGAGCTGTTTTTT. Its translation is CASSLTGTGLAGELFF.